This T cell receptor (beta chain) was found in a study of beta chain features in type 1 diabetes. Study-wide results and limits: Type 1 diabetes patients showed a moderate but significant shortening of TCRB CDR3s in all four CD4+ subsets.

Points on this clone: As yet, its antigen is unknown.

Expressed TCRB transcripts were sequenced because the entire RNA isolate underwent reverse transcription. TCRdb keeps only in-frame clones here, not all; method: immunoSEQ multiplex PCR. The sample lists over 13,000 clones, around 76% occurring once. The CDR3 covers 19 residues. The chain links TRBV21-1 to TRBJ1-5; no DNA check was done on the table's D call, TRBD1. TRBV21-1 constitutes a pseudogene. This TCR was sampled from a woman between 18 and 29 years old with type 1 diabetes. The sample consisted of stem cell memory CD4+ T cells from blood. The CDR3 sequence is CASSTSTWGQETSNQPQHF. The CDR3, as DNA: TGTGCCAGCAGCACGTCTACTTGGGGGCAGGAGACTAGCAATCAGCCCCAGCATTTT.